This is a list of T cell receptor beta chains from one sample in a study of memory CD4+ T cells and cytomegalovirus serostatus. TCRdb's copy holds only in-frame clones and misses some; the assay was immunoSEQ multiplex PCR. Among some 25,000 clones listed, about 80% were seen once. The sample taken for sequencing was memory CD4+ T cells from blood. All receptors derive from an adult in good health and CMV-seronegative. Both conserved end residues are part of each CDR3. The D gene is left open where the match is weak. Clone size is given for some rows only: seen once, a few or many times, or a class if the clone is expanded.

>TRBV27|TRBD1|once|TRBJ1-6
CASSLNDRALEPLHF
TGTGCCAGCAGTTTAAACGACAGGGCCCTGGAACCCCTCCACTTT
>TRBV5-6|NA|few|TRBJ1-1
CASSLGQALAFF
TGTGCCAGCAGCTTGGGACAGGCTTTAGCTTTCTTT
>TRBV2|NA|NA|TRBJ1-1
CASSTRQQNTEAFF
TGTGCCAGCTCGACCAGGCAACAGAACACTGAAGCTTTCTTT
>TRBV18|NA|NA|TRBJ1-2
CASSPGRDDGYTF
TGTGCCAGCTCACCAGGCAGGGATGATGGCTACACCTTC
>TRBV4-3|NA|few|TRBJ2-7
CASSQGFSGTYEQYF
TGCGCCAGCAGCCAAGGATTCAGCGGCACCTACGAGCAGTACTTC
>TRBV7-9|NA|NA|TRBJ1-1
CASSLRDFTEAFF
TGTGCCAGCAGCTTACGGGATTTTACTGAAGCTTTCTTT
>TRBV5-6|NA|NA|TRBJ1-2
CASSPARGYGYTF
TGTGCCAGCAGCCCGGCCCGCGGCTATGGCTACACCTTC
>TRBV2|NA|once|TRBJ2-3
CASEGQADTQYF
TGTGCCTCGGAGGGGCAAGCAGATACGCAGTATTTT
>TRBV27|NA|NA|TRBJ1-5
CASTPLRRTYSNQPQHF
TGTGCCAGCACCCCCTTGAGACGGACTTATAGCAATCAGCCCCAGCATTTT
>TRBV10-3|TRBD1|NA|TRBJ1-2
CAITPEQGYGYTF
TGTGCCATCACCCCCGAACAGGGGTATGGCTACACCTTC
>TRBV6-5|NA|NA|TRBJ2-3
CASSYITRGDTQYF
TGTGCCAGCAGTTACATCACCAGGGGCGATACGCAGTATTTT
>TRBV15|TRBD2|NA|TRBJ2-5
CATSRDGGVEETQYF
TGTGCCACCAGCAGAGATGGGGGGGTGGAAGAGACCCAGTACTTC
>TRBV7-7|NA|NA|TRBJ2-1
CASSLGLNDEQFF
TGTGCCAGCAGCTTAGGATTAAATGATGAGCAGTTCTTC
>TRBV25-1|NA|once|TRBJ2-2
CASSESGVSTGELFF
TGTGCCAGCAGTGAATCTGGGGTGTCCACCGGGGAGCTGTTTTTT
>TRBV5-8|NA|few|TRBJ1-6
CASSLEGRYNSPLHF
TGTGCCAGCAGCTTGGAAGGCCGCTATAATTCACCCCTCCACTTT
>TRBV7-9|TRBD2|NA|TRBJ2-2
CASSFSGRTGELFF
TGTGCCAGCAGCTTTAGCGGGAGGACCGGGGAGCTGTTTTTT
>TRBV28|TRBD1|NA|TRBJ2-5
CASSFGTGPQETQYF
TGTGCCAGCAGTTTCGGGACAGGGCCCCAAGAGACCCAGTACTTC
>TRBV4-3|TRBD2|NA|TRBJ2-7
CASSQEGSRGGLYEQYF
TGCGCCAGCAGCCAAGAGGGTTCGCGGGGGGGACTCTACGAGCAGTACTTC
>TRBV7-6|NA|NA|TRBJ2-5
CASSLGAQETQYF
TGTGCCAGCAGCTTAGGGGCCCAAGAGACCCAGTACTTC
>TRBV6-1|NA|NA|TRBJ1-3
CASSSAGTRGNTIYF
TGTGCCAGCAGTTCGGCCGGGACACGCGGAAACACCATATATTTT
>TRBV4-1|TRBD2|few|TRBJ2-1
CASSQALIAGASNEQFF
TGCGCCAGCAGCCAAGCCCTGATAGCGGGGGCATCAAATGAGCAGTTCTTC